The 2 T cell receptor beta chains given below trace back to one sample, sequenced in a study of T cell repertoires in cytomegalovirus infection. TCRdb reprocessed the reads with MiXCR, giving one entry per CDR3 protein. The profile shows 230,000 or so distinct CDR3 sequences, around 15% of them singletons. Sequencing input: CD8+ T cells from PBMCs. The source of these receptors is a human donor in good health (CMV status not recorded). Some clones in this sample may be carry-over from other donors' samples.

This chain uses TRBV29-1 with TRBJ2-1, with D maybe TRBD1 (6 bases). The germline V gene has CDR1 SQVTM and CDR2 ANQGSEA. The CDR3 spans 13 residues. The V end was cut by 1 base, the J end by 6 bases, with 10 bases between. CDR3: CSVEGRGSNEQFF. The DNA for the CDR3 is TGCAGCGTTGAAGGCAGGGGTTCCAATGAGCAGTTCTTC.

The table lists this clonotype with a few counts. This chain uses TRBV4-2 with TRBJ2-7, with D possibly TRBD2 on 6 matching bases. The CDR3 sequence is 16 residues long. The ends were cut back, 0 bases at V and 2 bases at J, with 14 bases in the middle. Germline CDR1 and CDR2: LGHNA and YNFKEQ. The CDR3, as DNA: TGTGCCAGCAGCCAAGAATCGGGGGACGGCACCTACGAGCAGTACTTC. It translates to CASSQESGDGTYEQYF.